This T cell receptor (beta chain) is drawn from a study of shared clonotypes between healthy human individuals (dated by TCRdb to about 2020). Study-level background: A few men and a couple of women, aged 18 to 49 years, made up the cohort. Each donor's leukapheresis produced roughly between roughly 0.85 and 10 billion PBMCs. To increase sequencing depth and limit assay-specific biases, TCR repertoire library preparation and sequencing were carried out by different laboratories using diverse techniques. For each donor, CD4 naive and CD4 memory were each run on three plates, CD8 naive on two plates, and CD8 memory on one plate. To estimate repertoire size and how much clonotypes are shared between individuals, the study performed deep sequencing of blood TCR repertoires from roughly five healthy adults. The investigation overall reported the following: Larger estimated clonotype richness was generally found for naive subsets than for memory subsets. Sampling was restricted to blood, and TCR repertoires in tissue are likely to differ from TCR repertoires in blood. Even with the large sequencing depth, rarefaction of the sorted-subset datasets indicated that sequencing was incomplete. Clonotypes shared by all four sorted-subset donors showed higher generation probabilities than non-shared clonotypes. Because the study included a small number of donors, the genetic and exposure-history diversity represented was limited. Pairwise subsampling led to the expectation that sequencing depth would affect the degree of clonotype sharing among donors. Across a few donors, roughly 5.1% of naive CD4, 3.5% of naive CD8, 2.3% of memory CD4, and approximately 0.4% of memory CD8 clonotypes were shared.

The CDR3 contains 15 residues, cysteine and phenylalanine counted. Of all the DNA, just the CDR3 is kept, 45 bases in frame from base 1. Reading the germline V gene (reference sequence) gives CDR1 SEHNR and CDR2 FQNEAQ. Trimming removed 3 bases from V and 7 bases from J; the gene matches leave 5 bases unexplained. In regard to this clone: Its antigen specificity is not known. No qualities accompany the bases; no much larger clone lies one base away.

Using the deep immunoSEQ assay, TCR CDR3 regions were amplified from genomic DNA by multiplex PCR. For each cell subset, the extracted genomic DNA was distributed evenly across all wells of several immunoSEQ 96-well plates, and each plate served as one replicate. For sorted subsets, about 200 ng genomic DNA, equal to tens of thousands of T cell genomes, was loaded into each replicate PCR. Purified libraries were measured with a Qubit 3.0 fluorometer, size-checked on a Bioanalyzer 2100, and measured again with the KAPA Library Quantification kit. Every immunoSEQ 96-well plate was sequenced on a dedicated single-read 150-cycle Illumina NextSeq 550 flow cell. The study's processing was this. Because the immunoSEQ output held only junctional sequences and lacked quality scores, the filtering could not match the filtering applied to full-length reads. To assign V/J genes and CDR3, sequences were annotated against IMGT germline references using PyIR, a Python wrapper for IgBLAST v1.9. Any read was removed if the V/J assignment was weak (E-value above 1e-6), the CDR3 was missing, or the read contained stop codons, out-of-frame junctions, or ambiguous translated residues. A V3J clonotype was defined by an identical inferred V gene, J gene, and CDR3 amino acid sequence. To compute the percentage overlap between repertoires, the number of shared unique clonotypes was divided by the size of the smaller repertoire. Three approaches were used to assess repertoire richness: RTK rarefaction, the Chao1 estimator, and Recon v2.1 estimates of unobserved clonotypes. For all TCRbeta clonotypes obtained by the gDNA method from several donors, generation probabilities were computed with OLGA. TCRdb carries this immuneACCESS record with in-frame sequences only. Its versions omit some clonotypes, under half of them owing to an unresolved V gene in the studies checked, with the rest unexplained. V, J and clone size are taken as reported in that table, and D and trimming were inferred from the DNA itself. The sample includes some 1 million clones, with more than 60% observed a single time. The ten biggest clones cover over 1.3% of the sample.

The donors were healthy, HIV-negative adults who had no recently reported acute infections or vaccinations. Every donor was a Caucasian adult residing in Nashville, Tennessee, USA. CD4+ T cells were enriched by magnetic negative selection, after which naive cells were positively selected on CD45RA and the negative fraction was taken as the memory subset. Blood was collected by leukapheresis, and PBMCs were isolated by Ficoll-Histopaque density gradient centrifugation and then cryopreserved in liquid nitrogen vapor phase. Analytical flow cytometry was used to check the purity and quantity of each magnetically sorted T cell population. Genomic DNA was isolated from each sorted fraction and quantified by UV absorbance on a Nanodrop 2000c.

This receptor chain uses TRBV7-9 and TRBJ2-2, and 10 bases in between align with TRBD2. The receptor's source is a man between 18 and 29 years old in good health. Sequencing used memory CD4+ T cells sorted from blood. This sample's cell subset or site label indicates: CD45RA-negative fraction. The CDR3 sequence is CASSFLAGGHGELFF. The nucleotides read TGTGCCAGCAGCTTTTTAGCGGGAGGCCACGGGGAGCTGTTTTTT.